The present TCR beta chain was sequenced within a study of blood T cell repertoires in COVID-19. Across the study: Collection of acute and convalescent COVID-19 samples took place in the United States, Italy and Spain.

Clones were sequenced by immunoSEQ multiplex PCR, and TCRdb holds only the in-frame ones, with some missing. The table shows about 310,000 clones, with more than 75% occurring only once. This clone was counted between two and nine times. Germline loops: CDR1 SGHTA, CDR2 FQGNSA. V lost 8 bases and J lost 5; bases outside the gene matches: 7. This CDR3 region has 14 residues. The receptor comes from a woman aged 45-59 years who had recovered from COVID-19. This chain uses TRBV7-2 with TRBJ2-7; 12 nucleotides match TRBD2. Material for sequencing was peripheral blood. This CDR3 reads CASGLAGGPHEQYF. CDR3 nucleotide sequence: TGTGCCAGCGGGCTAGCGGGAGGGCCCCACGAGCAGTACTTC.